These 27 T cell receptor beta chains originate from one sample sequenced in a study of cytomegalovirus exposure and HLA in healthy donors. PCR primers comprised 60 Vbeta and 13 Jbeta primers. Clones were sequenced by immunoSEQ multiplex PCR, and TCRdb holds only the in-frame ones, with some missing. The sample records 70,000 or so clones, 80% to 90% being singletons. The specimen sequenced was PBMCs. These receptors originate from a woman aged 30 to 39 in good health and CMV-seropositive.

The chain links TRBV27 to TRBJ1-5; D possibly corresponds to TRBD1 (6 bases). Germline-derived CDR1 and CDR2 are MNHEY and SMNVEV (reference sequence). This CDR3 comprises 16 residues. Trimming removed 6 bases from V and 1 base from J, with 16 bases in between. The CDR3 loop reads CASRGNRVKSNQPQHF. The CDR3 DNA reads as TGTGCCAGCAGGGGGAACAGGGTTAAAAGCAATCAGCCCCAGCATTTT.

This rearrangement joins TRBV4-1 to TRBJ2-7; tentatively, D is TRBD1 (6 bases). Germline CDR1 is MGHRA and CDR2 is YSYEKL. CDR3 length: 16 amino acids. The V end lost 0 bases, the J end lost 0 bases, and 12 bases lay between the germline ends. The CDR3 spells CASSQENRAYSYEQYF. The CDR3 DNA follows: TGCGCCAGCAGCCAAGAGAACAGGGCTTACTCCTACGAGCAGTACTTC.

This chain links TRBV28 with TRBJ2-3; 9 bases are shared with TRBD1. J gave up 5 bases and V 5 bases, and 8 bases lay outside the gene matches. The CDR3 has 15 amino acids. The germline gives CDR1 MDHEN, CDR2 SYDVKM. CDR3 residues: CASSLGQGGKDTQYF. As DNA, the CDR3 is TGTGCCAGCAGTCTGGGACAGGGAGGGAAAGATACGCAGTATTTT. Variable domain in full (rest from reference TRBV28 and TRBJ2-3): DVKVTQSSRYLVKRTGEKVFLECVQDMDHENMFWYRQDPGLGLRLIYFSYDVKMKEKGDIPEGYSVSREKKERFSLILESASTNQTSMYLCASSLGQGGKDTQYFGPGTRLTVL.

The chain carries TRBV5-4 and TRBJ2-5, with TRBD1 matching 10 bases. The CDR3 is 20 amino acids. In germline, CDR1 is SGHNT, CDR2 YYREEE (reference sequence). J lost 4 bases, V lost 5 bases, and 23 bases had no gene match. The CDR3 is CASSYAFRDRGFTGAETQYF. The CDR3 region has the DNA TGTGCCAGCAGTTATGCTTTCCGGGACAGGGGTTTTACTGGTGCAGAGACCCAGTACTTC. The whole variable domain, filled in from reference TRBV5-4 and TRBJ2-5, reads ETGVTQSPTHLIKTRGQQVTLRCSSQSGHNTVSWYQQALGQGPQFIFQYYREEENGRGNFPPRFSGLQFPNYSSELNVNALELDDSALYLCASSYAFRDRGFTGAETQYFGPGTRLLVL.

Regarding this clone: No DNA is shown, since the ends of the CDR3 on it are uncertain; the CDR3 is the one TCRdb lists. The chain is built from TRBV6-1 and TRBJ2-1; TRBD1 is taken as the D call from the table, unchecked against the DNA. CDR1 and CDR2 from the germline V gene are MNHNS and SASEGT. 13 amino acids form the CDR3, both terminal residues included. The CDR3 loop reads CASSVGPGTVQVF.

The V call is TRBV7-7, the J call TRBJ2-7; TRBD2 matches 7 bases. The CDR3 spans 13 residues. Unmatched junction bases numbered 1, after V lost 0 bases and J lost 5 bases. Germline CDR1 and CDR2: SSHAT and FNYEAQ (reference sequence). The CDR3 DNA follows: TGTGCCAGCAGCTTAGCGGGAGGGAACGAGCAGTACTTC. It is translated as CASSLAGGNEQYF.

This clone occurred once. The V and J genes are TRBV13 and TRBJ2-7; TRBD2 aligns across 8 bases. Trimming at V came to 4 bases and at J to 4 bases, leaving 12 bases not matched to a gene. This CDR3 comprises 16 residues. Per germline, CDR1 PRHDT and CDR2 FYEKMQ (reference sequence). CDR3 DNA: TGTGCCAGCAGCTCCCAAGGGGTAGCGGGACGATACGAGCAGTACTTC. It encodes CASSSQGVAGRYEQYF.

This clone has a single count. The rearrangement links TRBV2 to TRBJ2-1, with 11 nucleotides matching TRBD2. The CDR3 runs 13 residues. Germline V CDR1 and CDR2: SNHLY, FYNNEI. With 8 bases clipped from V and 4 bases from J, the junction kept 1 base outside the gene matches. The CDR3 protein is CASLAGGYNEQFF. Here the CDR3 DNA reads TGTGCCAGCCTAGCGGGAGGATACAATGAGCAGTTCTTC.

The V gene is TRBV10-1, the J gene TRBJ2-3, with D possibly matching TRBD2 (5 bases). The V and J ends lost 6 bases and 4 bases respectively, with 20 bases between them. This CDR3 contains 16 residues. Germline lookup yields CDR1 WNHNN and CDR2 SYGVQD (reference sequence). This chain's CDR3 is CASSGDDTNPPDTQYF. The CDR3 region has the DNA TGCGCCAGCAGCGGGGATGACACCAATCCTCCAGATACGCAGTATTTT.

This chain connects TRBV7-2 to TRBJ1-1; no definite D call. The CDR3 spans 13 residues. In germline, CDR1 is SGHTA, CDR2 FQGNSA. With 3 bases removed from V and 4 bases from J, the gap between germline ends came to 9 bases. DNA for the CDR3: TGTGCCAGCAGCTTTGGGCAACTCACTGAAGCTTTCTTT. Its protein product is CASSFGQLTEAFF. The whole variable domain, remainder taken from reference TRBV7-2 and TRBJ1-1, is GAGVSQSPSNKVTEKGKDVELRCDPISGHTALYWYRQSLGQGLEFLIYFQGNSAPDKSGLPSDRFSAERTGGSVSTLTIQRTQQEDSAVYLCASSFGQLTEAFFGQGTRLTVV.

The rearrangement uses TRBV6-5 and TRBJ2-1, with 7 positions matching TRBD2. Germline V gives CDR1 MNHEY, CDR2 SVGAGI. The CDR3 loop spans 16 amino acids. The ends lost 4 bases at V and 5 bases at J; junction bases unmatched: 11. CDR3 sequence: CASSSWEGGTNNEQFF. CDR3 coding DNA: TGTGCCAGCAGTTCGTGGGAGGGCGGGACTAACAATGAGCAGTTCTTC.

The chain has TRBV7-9 and TRBJ2-2, with TRBD2 matching over 8 bases. This CDR3 has 19 residues. Germline V CDR1 and CDR2: SEHNR, FQNEAQ (reference sequence). The trim removed 3 bases at V and 0 bases at J, leaving 12 bases unmatched. CDR3 nucleotide sequence: TGTGCCAGCAGCTTTTACCACCCTTCGGGAGGGGCGAACACCGGGGAGCTGTTTTTT. Encoded protein: CASSFYHPSGGANTGELFF.

The chain is built from TRBV11-2 and TRBJ2-5, with D perhaps matching TRBD2 (6 bases). V was shortened by 5 bases and J by 3 bases, with 16 bases between the two germline ends. This CDR3 comprises 15 residues. Germline V lookup: CDR1 SGHAT, CDR2 FQNNGV. The CDR3 coding sequence is TGTGCCAGCAGCCACCCTCTAGGAGGGAAAGAGACCCAGTACTTC. This translates into CASSHPLGGKETQYF.

This rearrangement joins TRBV7-8 to TRBJ2-7; TRBD2 might be the D (6 bases). CDR1 and CDR2 from the germline V gene are SGHVS and FQNEAQ. Trimming took off 1 base at V and 1 base at J, with 8 bases between the two ends. The CDR3 has 14 residues. The CDR3: CASSLGGRSYEQYF. As DNA, the CDR3 is TGTGCCAGCAGCTTAGGAGGGAGGTCCTACGAGCAGTACTTC.

The CDR3 DNA is TGTGCCTGGGCCCGGGGGGTCGCTGGCTACACCTTC. Translated, it gives CAWARGVAGYTF. This chain links TRBV5-4 with TRBJ1-2, with TRBD1 as a possible D gene (5 bases). Germline V gene sequence: CDR1 SGHNT, CDR2 YYREEE (reference sequence). This CDR3 spans 12 amino acids. V lost 10 bases and J lost 7, with 17 bases in between.

The chain recombines TRBV7-2 with TRBJ2-2; no definite D call. Germline assignment: CDR1 SGHTA and CDR2 FQGNSA. The CDR3 loop spans 13 amino acids. V was pared by 3 bases and J by 8 bases, with 10 bases between. The chain's CDR3 is CASSLRLLGELFF. DNA for the CDR3: TGTGCCAGCAGCTTGAGGTTATTGGGGGAGCTGTTTTTT. Using reference TRBV7-2 and TRBJ2-2 for the parts outside the CDR3, the full variable domain is GAGVSQSPSNKVTEKGKDVELRCDPISGHTALYWYRQSLGQGLEFLIYFQGNSAPDKSGLPSDRFSAERTGGSVSTLTIQRTQQEDSAVYLCASSLRLLGELFFGEGSRLTVL.

The genes are TRBV13 and TRBJ2-1, with 12 bases that match TRBD2. V gave up 3 bases and J gave up 4 bases; unmatched junction bases: 4. Per the germline V gene, CDR1 is PRHDT and CDR2 is FYEKMQ (reference sequence). The CDR3 runs 16 residues. In DNA form, the CDR3 reads TGTGCCAGCAGCTTGCGGACTAGCGGGATTTACAATGAGCAGTTCTTC. Its protein is CASSLRTSGIYNEQFF.

This clone was seen just once. The chain uses TRBV5-1 and TRBJ2-7; TRBD1 matches at 7 bases. This CDR3 region has 15 residues. V shed 0 bases, J shed 3 bases, and the junction held 6 bases outside the gene matches. From germline, CDR1 is SGHRS and CDR2 YFSETQ. The CDR3 coding sequence is TGCGCCAGCAGCTTGGTAGGGACAGAAAACTACGAGCAGTACTTC. Translated, it gives CASSLVGTENYEQYF. The full variable domain, rest sourced from reference TRBV5-1 and TRBJ2-7, is KAGVTQTPRYLIKTRGQQVTLSCSPISGHRSVSWYQQTPGQGLQFLFEYFSETQRNKGNFPGRFSGRQFSNSRSEMNVSTLELGDSALYLCASSLVGTENYEQYFGPGTRLTVT.

This sequence joins TRBV2 and TRBJ2-3, with 8 nucleotides matching TRBD1. Germline assignment: CDR1 SNHLY and CDR2 FYNNEI. The trim removed 5 bases at V and 0 bases at J, leaving 7 bases unmatched. This CDR3 comprises 16 residues. For the CDR3, the DNA is TGTGCCAGCAGTAGGGCAGGGGGCCCTAGCACAGATACGCAGTATTTT. This codes for CASSRAGGPSTDTQYF.

The V call is TRBV4-1, the J call TRBJ2-7; D gene unclear. V lost 0 bases and J lost 0, with 9 bases in between. Germline assignment: CDR1 MGHRA and CDR2 YSYEKL. This CDR3 is 15 amino acids long. CDR3 amino acids: CASSQDERSSYEQYF. For the CDR3, the DNA is TGCGCCAGCAGCCAAGATGAGCGAAGCTCCTACGAGCAGTACTTC.

J is TRBJ2-5 and V is TRBV7-9, with 12 bases fitting TRBD2. In germline, CDR1 is SEHNR, CDR2 FQNEAQ (reference sequence). CDR3 size: 16 residues. V shed 3 bases and J 5 bases; nucleotides not matched to a gene: 7. CDR3 nucleotides: TGTGCCAGCAGCTTGTTCGGACTAGCGGGGTGGGAGACCCAGTACTTC. Translation: CASSLFGLAGWETQYF.

CDR3: CASSFPGTDTQYF. As DNA, the CDR3 is TGTGCCAGCAGCTTCCCCGGGACAGATACGCAGTATTTT. V usage is TRBV7-2 and J usage is TRBJ2-3; unclear D gene. The CDR3 extends over 13 amino acids. V lost 3 bases and J lost 3, with 7 bases in between. Germline loops: CDR1 SGHTA, CDR2 FQGNSA.

The chain recombines TRBV4-1 with TRBJ1-1, with a weak D call TRBD1 (6 bases). The CDR3 length is 14 residues. The germline gives CDR1 MGHRA, CDR2 YSYEKL. Trimming took 4 bases from V and 5 from J, leaving 14 bases between them. CDR3 nucleotides: TGCGCCAGCAGCCTGAACAGGGATGGTACTGAAGCTTTCTTT. It translates to CASSLNRDGTEAFF.

The rearrangement uses TRBV4-2 and TRBJ1-6; D unclear. The CDR3 has 14 amino acids. CDR1 LGHNA and CDR2 YNFKEQ come from the germline V gene. The V and J ends lost 2 bases and 6 bases respectively, with 8 bases between them. This chain's CDR3 is CASSQKRPNSPLHF. The CDR3 nucleotides are TGTGCCAGCAGCCAAAAGCGCCCTAATTCACCCCTCCACTTT.

This chain joins TRBV2 and TRBJ2-5, with D maybe TRBD2 (6 bases). Germline-derived CDR1 and CDR2 are SNHLY and FYNNEI. Trimming removed 6 bases at V and 1 base at J, with 12 bases between. The CDR3 is 14 amino acids. CDR3 residues: CASRASSAQETQYF. In nucleotides, the CDR3 is TGTGCCAGCAGAGCATCTAGCGCCCAAGAGACCCAGTACTTC. Filled out from reference TRBV2 and TRBJ2-5, the complete variable domain reads EPEVTQTPSHQVTQMGQEVILRCVPISNHLYFYWYRQILGQKVEFLVSFYNNEISEKSEIFDDQFSVERPDGSNFTLKIRSTKLEDSAMYFCASRASSAQETQYFGPGTRLLVL.

The chain has TRBV27 and TRBJ1-1; D not resolved. Germline V gene sequence: CDR1 MNHEY, CDR2 SMNVEV (reference sequence). V was cut by 3 bases and J by 2 bases, with 13 bases left in between. The CDR3 runs 15 residues. The CDR3 is CASSFGWSTNTEAFF. The CDR3 DNA sequence: TGTGCCAGCAGTTTCGGTTGGAGCACCAACACTGAAGCTTTCTTT.

This sequence joins TRBV7-2 and TRBJ2-7; 10 nucleotides match TRBD2. Germline values: CDR1 SGHTA, CDR2 FQGNSA. The CDR3 covers 15 residues. V lost 3 bases to trimming and J lost 3 bases; unmatched junction nucleotides: 5. Here the CDR3 DNA reads TGTGCCAGCAGCTTCAGAAGCGGGAGGGACTACGAGCAGTACTTC. This codes for CASSFRSGRDYEQYF.